Included here is one T cell receptor (beta chain) sequence, with context. The antigen it binds to is not known. Base qualities are not at hand, and no much larger clone is one base apart. TCR cDNA was synthesized by 5'RACE template switching, through which a universal primer site and unique molecular identifiers were introduced. Priming of cDNA synthesis was performed from both the TCR alpha and TCR beta constant segments. Library amplification involved two PCR steps, and the second step added sample barcodes and sequencing adapters. Sequencing of libraries was done on Illumina HiSeq 2500 (2x100 bp) or NovaSeq (2x150 bp). Per the source publication's procedure: MIGEC handled demultiplexing of reads and collapsing into UMI consensus sequences, while MiXCR performed V(D)J alignment. Using edgeR on replicate PBMC samples, clonotypes were called vaccine-responding if FDR was below 0.01 and the log2 fold change was above 5 up to day 15. Each bulk clonotype received a CD4 or CD8 identity based on whether the sequenced CD4 or CD8 repertoire contained that clonotype at higher abundance. The public reads were reprocessed in TCRdb via fastp at Q25 and MiXCR, keeping in-frame beta chains. Merged by CDR3 protein, the rows form single entries marked with the most common genes and DNA. These V and J calls rely on TCRdb rather than the paper's analysis. Here the sample has around 400,000 distinct CDR3 sequences; 11% occur a single time. Of the sample, 15% to 20% is held by the ten largest clones.

Explained via the paper, the treatment or condition label denotes: live attenuated yellow fever vaccine strain. Two biological replicates of bulk PBMCs were collected at each blood-draw timepoint. PBMCs were isolated from peripheral blood using a standard Ficoll-Paque protocol. RNA was extracted with TriZol from bulk PBMCs, CD4 and CD8 fractions, and dextramer-positive and dextramer-negative fractions. There are 14 amino acids in the CDR3, from cysteine to phenylalanine inclusive. CDR3 DNA only is kept here, 42 bases in frame from base 1. Trimmed from V: 6 bases; trimmed from J: 15 bases; junction bases lacking a gene match: 9. The entry originates in a study of T cells after yellow fever vaccination (dated by TCRdb to about 2019). Study-wide context: The SMART-Seq v4 Ultra Low Input RNA kit was used to prepare libraries from fractions with low cell numbers. To track T-cell clones before and after primary and booster YFV17D yellow fever vaccination, bulk TCR alpha and beta repertoires were sequenced longitudinally. Blood was drawn at multiple timepoints before and after primary and secondary immunization, with bulk PBMC replicates and cell subsets isolated. Two healthy male donors, one aged 18 to 29 and one aged 30 to 40 years, were included in the cohort. What the research found in general, with its limitations: A small share of clonotypes occurred in both CD4 and CD8 compartments, likely arising from convergent recombination. Because only two donors were included in the study, the extent to which the findings can be generalized is limited. Compared with the primary T-cell response, the secondary T-cell response was weaker but faster, peaking on day 5 rather than day 15. Because abundant contaminating clonotypes from the bulk population could be contained in FACS-sorted repertoires, computational filtering was required. Most clones expanded after primary vaccination (almost 98% of CD4 and 80% to 90% of CD8) were re-detected after the booster, suggesting that broad memory maintenance occurred.

The chain is assembled from TRBV12-3 or TRBV12-4 and TRBJ2-1; TRBD2 matches 15 bases in the middle. This specimen was PBMCs, taken on the day of the first yellow fever vaccination. This TCR was recovered from a man aged 18 to 30 who received the YFV17D yellow fever vaccine. The CDR3 region: CASRIGLAGGPPFF. The nucleotide sequence reads TGTGCCAGCAGAATCGGACTAGCGGGGGGGCCCCCGTTCTTC.